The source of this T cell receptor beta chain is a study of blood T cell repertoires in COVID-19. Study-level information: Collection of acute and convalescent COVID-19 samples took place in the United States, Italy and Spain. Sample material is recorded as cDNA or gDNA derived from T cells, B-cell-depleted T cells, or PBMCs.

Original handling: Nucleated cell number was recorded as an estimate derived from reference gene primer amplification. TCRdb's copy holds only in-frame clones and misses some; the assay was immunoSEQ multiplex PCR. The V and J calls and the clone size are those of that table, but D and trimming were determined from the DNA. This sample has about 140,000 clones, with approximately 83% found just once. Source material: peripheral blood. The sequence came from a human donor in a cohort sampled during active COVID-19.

The CDR3 DNA follows: TGTGCCAGCAGTGAAGGCGGGACAGGGGGCGCGGATGAAGCTTTCTTT. This gives the protein CASSEGGTGGADEAFF. The J gene is TRBJ1-1, the V gene TRBV25-1; 12 bases align to TRBD1. Trimming at V came to 2 bases and at J to 7 bases, leaving 8 bases not matched to a gene. The CDR3 consists of 16 residues. CDR1 and CDR2 (germline): MGHDK, SYGVNS.